A selection of T cell receptor beta chains follows, all from one sample in a study of T cell repertoires in cytomegalovirus infection. Antigen specificity for these receptors is unknown. TCRdb reprocessed the reads with MiXCR, giving one entry per CDR3 protein. The repertoire consists of roughly 80,000 distinct CDR3 sequences, with around 25% occurring once and the leading ten covering roughly 50%. The source material was CD8+ T cells from cultured PBMCs, sampled from culture after CMV antigen stimulation. Receptors were obtained from a human donor in good health (CMV status not recorded). Some clones in this sample may be carry-over from other donors' samples. The CDR3 runs from the conserved cysteine through the conserved F or W.

>TRBV12-3/TRBV12-4|TRBJ1-2
CASSVYGFYGYTF
>TRBV7-8|TRBJ1-5
CASSSSGDQPQHF
>TRBV6-2/TRBV6-3|TRBJ2-7
CASSLDPLYEQYF
>TRBV5-6|TRBJ2-5
CASSEDETQYF
>TRBV27|TRBJ2-1
CASSVTGPYNEQFF
>TRBV6-5|TRBJ1-2
CASSQGGPQGGYTF
>TRBV3-1|TRBJ2-1
CASSQTTPTIGAYNEQFF
>TRBV6-6|TRBJ2-7
CASNPAGPYEQYF
>TRBV2|TRBJ1-1
CASRGEVPFGNTEAFF
>TRBV7-9|TRBJ2-1
CASSLMGVGNEQFF
>TRBV6-1|TRBJ1-3
CASSAISSGNTIYF
>TRBV5-1|TRBJ1-5
CASSPEGDRPQHF
>TRBV5-1|TRBJ1-5
CASSLEQGRGQPQHF
>TRBV9|TRBJ2-1
CASTPGGAPHNEQFF
>TRBV7-2|TRBJ2-7
CASSLGGEGFPYEQYF
>TRBV6-8|TRBJ2-1
CASSYGVGLVF
>TRBV2|TRBJ2-1
CASSVSGPGNEQFF
>TRBV4-1|TRBJ2-7
CASSQDEARRYEQYF
>TRBV6-6|TRBJ2-2
CASSALGLALAGELFF
>TRBV5-4|TRBJ2-7
CASSLMADEQYF
>TRBV19|TRBJ2-1
CASTIGASGRLYNEQFF
>TRBV7-9|TRBJ2-7
CASSPEQGEAYEQYF
>TRBV5-5|TRBJ1-6
CASTLDNSPLHF
>TRBV20-1|TRBJ1-6
CSARVYGTGNDNSPLHF
>TRBV27|TRBJ2-1
CASSLSSYNEQFF
>TRBV27|TRBJ2-5
CASKWQETQYF
>TRBV27|TRBJ2-7
CASSLEGRPSYEQYF
>TRBV9|TRBJ2-2
CASSAPVADTGELFF
>TRBV7-9|TRBJ2-5
CASSNLPDRLWETQYF